The entry below describes one TCR beta chain. The antigen remains unidentified. Germline V gene data show CDR1 as SGHTA and CDR2 as FQGNSA. This CDR3 spans 16 amino acids. V dropped 5 bases and J dropped 8; count of bases not matched to a gene: 12. These data come from a study of cytomegalovirus exposure and HLA in healthy donors. Whole-study results and caveats: Rare TCR sequences predominated, though certain public TCRs were found in many donors. In an earlier analysis, about 87% or about 30%: the productive usage of most TCR beta V segments. A later analysis found common viral pathogens apparently linked to several of the most significant clusters.

PCR involved 60 Vbeta and 13 Jbeta primers. Some clones are missing from TCRdb's copy, which holds only in-frame ones; the method was immunoSEQ multiplex PCR. The table records approximately 93,000 clones, approximately 81% of them present only once. This chain joins TRBV7-2 and TRBJ1-4; TRBD1 matches 9 bases. This receptor was taken from a male donor in good health and CMV-seropositive. Sequencing was carried out using PBMCs. CDR3 nucleotides: TGTGCCAGCAGCCGACGGTCCCGGGACAGGGTCGAAAAACTGTTTTTT. Encoded protein: CASSRRSRDRVEKLFF.